This TCR beta chain is drawn from a study of T cell clonality in common variable immunodeficiency. V lost 5 bases and J lost 3, with 14 bases in between. Germline V CDR1 and CDR2: DFQATT, SNEGSKA (reference sequence). The CDR3 totals 13 residues. Using immunoSEQ multiplex PCR, the repertoire was profiled, and TCRdb retains in-frame clones only, with some absent. There are about 40,000 clones in the sample, none observed a single time. Study-wide findings and caveats: CVID patient heterogeneity limited repertoire-clinical complication correlations. Fewer TCRbeta clones were shared among CVID subjects than controls. Fewer deletions and N-nucleotide insertions were reportedly seen in common variable immunodeficiency TCR beta sequences.

This clone was counted ten times or more. Its antigen is as yet unknown. The read terminates 3 residues before the CDR3 end, so the remaining end is supplied by the germline J gene. Material: peripheral blood mononuclear cells. The chain is built from TRBV20-1 and TRBJ2-7; D gene unclear. This sequence originates from a person aged 18 to 75 in good health. This CDR3 reads CSAPSPSGYEQYF. CDR3 bases read: TGCAGTGCTCCCAGTCCGTCAGGCTACGAG.